In this sample, the clone carrying this T cell receptor beta chain turned up a few times. These data belong to a study of T cell changes during pregnancy in multiple sclerosis. TCRdb keeps only in-frame clones here, not all; method: immunoSEQ multiplex PCR. This table has roughly 38,000 clones, around nine tenths appearing once. This CDR3 has 17 amino acids. V shed 3 bases and J 0 bases; nucleotides not matched to a gene: 8. The germline CDR1 and CDR2 sequences are SGHDT and YYEEEE. The clonotype comes from a female donor with multiple sclerosis, enrolled in a pregnancy study. The sample consisted of CD4+ T cells from peripheral blood mononuclear cells, taken before pregnancy. The J gene is TRBJ1-3, the V gene TRBV5-6; 8 positions match TRBD1. In DNA form, the CDR3 reads TGTGCCAGCAGCTCCTTTCGGACAGGGACCTCTGGAAACACCATATATTTT. As protein: CASSSFRTGTSGNTIYF.